The present TCR beta chain was sequenced within a study of CD8 T cells in ankylosing spondylitis. Via MiXCR, TCRdb re-called the 5' RACE reads, giving one row per CDR3 protein. Here the sample spans a few hundred thousand distinct CDR3 sequences, around 24% being singletons. Germline V lookup: CDR1 SGHRS, CDR2 YFSETQ. The V end lost 3 bases, the J end lost 4 bases, and 16 bases lay between the germline ends. The length of the CDR3 is 15 residues. This clonotype was counted only a few times. Its antigen is not known. Overall study results and limits: Among TCR beta sequences, a motif of about 8 highly homologous variants appeared characteristic of ankylosing spondylitis blood.

Sequencing used blood, either unsorted or a sorted T cell fraction (not recorded which). This receptor was obtained from a male donor with ankylosing spondylitis. The chain has TRBV5-1 and TRBJ1-2; a possible D gene is TRBD1 (6 bases). The CDR3 spells CASSSNTGTLYGYTF. CDR3 bases: TGCGCCAGCAGCTCCAATACCGGGACACTCTATGGCTACACCTTC.